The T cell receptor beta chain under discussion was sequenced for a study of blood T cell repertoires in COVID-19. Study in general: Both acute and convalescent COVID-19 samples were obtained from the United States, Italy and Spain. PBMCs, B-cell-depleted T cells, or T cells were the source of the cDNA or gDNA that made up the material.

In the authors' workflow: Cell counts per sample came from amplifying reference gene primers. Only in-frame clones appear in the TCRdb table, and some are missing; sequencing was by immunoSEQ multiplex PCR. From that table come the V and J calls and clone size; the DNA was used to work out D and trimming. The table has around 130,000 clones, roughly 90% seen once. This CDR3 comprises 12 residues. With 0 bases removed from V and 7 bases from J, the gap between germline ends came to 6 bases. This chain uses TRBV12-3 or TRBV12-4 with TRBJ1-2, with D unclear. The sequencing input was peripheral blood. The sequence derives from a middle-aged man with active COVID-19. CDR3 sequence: CASSLAGSGYTF. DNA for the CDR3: TGTGCCAGCAGTTTAGCCGGGTCTGGCTACACCTTC.